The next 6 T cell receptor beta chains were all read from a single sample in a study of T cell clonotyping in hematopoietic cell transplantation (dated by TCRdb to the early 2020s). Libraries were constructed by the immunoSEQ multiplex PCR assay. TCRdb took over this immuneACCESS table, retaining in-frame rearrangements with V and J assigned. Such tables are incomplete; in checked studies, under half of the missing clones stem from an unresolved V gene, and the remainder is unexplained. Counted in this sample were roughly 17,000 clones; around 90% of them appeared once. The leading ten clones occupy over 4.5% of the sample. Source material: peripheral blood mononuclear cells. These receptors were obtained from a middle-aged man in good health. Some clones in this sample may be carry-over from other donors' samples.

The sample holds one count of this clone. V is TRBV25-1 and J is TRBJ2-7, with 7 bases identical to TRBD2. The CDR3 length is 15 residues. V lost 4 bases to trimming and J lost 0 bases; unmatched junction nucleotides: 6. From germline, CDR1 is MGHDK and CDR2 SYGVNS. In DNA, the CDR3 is TGTGCCAGCAGTGTCCCTAGCGGAAGCTCCTACGAGCAGTACTTC. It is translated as CASSVPSGSSYEQYF.

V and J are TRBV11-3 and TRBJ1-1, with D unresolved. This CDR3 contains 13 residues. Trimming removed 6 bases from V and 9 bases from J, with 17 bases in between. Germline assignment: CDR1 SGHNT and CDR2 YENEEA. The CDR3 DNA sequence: TGTGCCAGCAGTCTGTGGGCCCTCGGAAAAGCTTTCTTT. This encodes CASSLWALGKAFF.

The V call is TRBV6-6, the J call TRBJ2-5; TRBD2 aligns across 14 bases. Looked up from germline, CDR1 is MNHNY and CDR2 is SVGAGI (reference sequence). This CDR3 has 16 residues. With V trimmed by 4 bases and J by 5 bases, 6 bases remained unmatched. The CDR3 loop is CASSSTSGGARETQYF. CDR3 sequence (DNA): TGTGCCAGCAGTTCGACTAGCGGGGGGGCTCGGGAGACCCAGTACTTC.

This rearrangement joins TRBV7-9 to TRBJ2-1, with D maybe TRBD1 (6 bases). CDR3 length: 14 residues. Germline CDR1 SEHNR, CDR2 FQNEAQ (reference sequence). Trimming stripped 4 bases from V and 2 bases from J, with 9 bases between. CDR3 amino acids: CASSYGTPYNEQFF. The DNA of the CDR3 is TGTGCCAGCAGCTACGGGACACCCTACAATGAGCAGTTCTTC.

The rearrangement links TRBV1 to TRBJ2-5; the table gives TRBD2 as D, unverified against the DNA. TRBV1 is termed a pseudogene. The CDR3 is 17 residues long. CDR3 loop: CTSSRAKTSARQETQYF. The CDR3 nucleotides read TGCACCAGCAGCCGCGCGAAGACTAGCGCACGCCAAGAGACCCAGTACTTC.

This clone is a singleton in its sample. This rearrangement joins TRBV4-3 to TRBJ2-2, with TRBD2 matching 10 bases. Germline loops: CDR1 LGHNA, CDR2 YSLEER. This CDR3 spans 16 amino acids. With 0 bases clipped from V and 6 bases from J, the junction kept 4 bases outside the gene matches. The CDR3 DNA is TGCGCCAGCAGCCAAGACGAGCGGGGGGGCTCCGGGGAGCTGTTTTTT. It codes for CASSQDERGGSGELFF.